The 18 T cell receptor beta chains below all came from one sample that was sequenced in a study of STAT5B mutations in CD4+ large granular lymphocyte leukemia. Method: immunoSEQ multiplex PCR; TCRdb's copy keeps in-frame clones and lacks some. The sample includes tens of thousands of clones, more than 60% seen only once; the top ten take 0.4% to 0.45%. The source material was CD4+ T cells from blood buffy coats. The origin of the receptors is a human donor in good health.

The chain combines TRBV18 with TRBJ1-2; maybe TRBD1 (5 bases). The V end lost 3 bases, the J end lost 1 base, and 12 bases lay between the germline ends. This CDR3 contains 15 residues. Germline V gene data show CDR1 as KGHSH and CDR2 as LQKENI. This CDR3 reads CASSPGEARNYGYTF. The CDR3 nucleotides read TGTGCCAGCTCACCGGGGGAAGCCCGTAACTATGGCTACACCTTC.

The chain recombines TRBV7-2 with TRBJ1-1; D gene unclear. CDR3 length equals 15 residues. V was clipped by 6 bases and J by 2 bases, with 16 bases between them. Looked up from germline, CDR1 is SGHTA and CDR2 is FQGNSA. For the CDR3, the DNA is TGTGCCAGCAGACTATTGGTTTCAGGTAACACTGAAGCTTTCTTT. Its translation is CASRLLVSGNTEAFF.

The chain uses TRBV4-1 and TRBJ1-4; D unclear. The CDR3 extends over 16 amino acids. From germline, CDR1 is MGHRA and CDR2 YSYEKL. The V gene lost 2 bases and the J gene lost 8 bases, with 18 bases spanning the gap. In nucleotides, the CDR3 is TGCGCCAGCAGCCAAATCCAGGATTTTATGGAGGAAAAACTGTTTTTT. This sequence encodes CASSQIQDFMEEKLFF.

This rearrangement joins TRBV6-6 to TRBJ2-1; 7 bases map to TRBD2. The V segment lost 10 bases and the J segment 4 bases; nucleotides outside the gene matches: 10. Per germline, CDR1 MNHNY and CDR2 SVGAGI (reference sequence). The CDR3 extends over 14 amino acids. The CDR3 DNA follows: TGTGCCACAGGCGGGAGTAATCTTTACAATGAGCAGTTCTTC. Translation gives CATGGSNLYNEQFF.

The chain joins TRBV28 to TRBJ1-2, with unresolved D. Trimming cost V 1 base and J 5 bases, with 8 bases left between them. The V gene's germline CDR1 is MDHEN and CDR2 SYDVKM. CDR3 size: 13 residues. For the CDR3, the DNA is TGTGCCAGCAGTTTATTTAGTGATTATGGCTACACCTTC. Translating gives CASSLFSDYGYTF.

This chain joins TRBV5-1 and TRBJ2-5; the D gene could be TRBD1 or TRBD2 (5 bases each). The germline V gene has CDR1 SGHRS and CDR2 YFSETQ. Trimming stripped 5 bases from V and 1 base from J, with 18 bases between. The CDR3 covers 16 residues. This CDR3 is CASRPIFRDGQETQYF. The DNA of the CDR3 is TGCGCCAGCAGGCCTATATTCAGGGACGGCCAAGAGACCCAGTACTTC.

The chain's CDR3 is CASSFPQGRSPLHF. The DNA of the CDR3 is TGTGCCAGCAGCTTTCCGCAGGGCAGATCACCCCTCCACTTT. The V call is TRBV7-2, the J call TRBJ1-6; the D gene is possibly TRBD1 (5 bases). This CDR3 is 14 amino acids long. Germline CDR1 is SGHTA and CDR2 is FQGNSA. V was pared by 3 bases and J by 10 bases, with 13 bases between.

The chain has TRBV5-1 and TRBJ2-5; D is possibly TRBD2 (6 bases). Germline V lookup: CDR1 SGHRS, CDR2 YFSETQ. Trimming stripped 0 bases from V and 5 bases from J, with 11 bases between. The CDR3 is 14 amino acids. The CDR3, as DNA: TGCGCCAGCAGCTTGGACAGAGGGAGGGAGACCCAGTACTTC. It is translated as CASSLDRGRETQYF.

This CDR3 is CAWSVLETQYF. In DNA form, the CDR3 reads TGTGCCTGGAGTGTACTGGAGACCCAGTACTTC. The chain employs TRBV30 and TRBJ2-5; D ambiguous. CDR3 length equals 11 residues. Deletions cut 0 bases from V and 5 bases from J, with 4 bases between. Germline-derived CDR1 and CDR2 are GTSNPN and SVGIG (reference sequence).

By its share, this clone is medium-sized (0.01 to 0.1%). As DNA, the CDR3 is TGTGCCAGCAGTTTTGCAGGGAGCTATGGCTACACCTTC. This codes for CASSFAGSYGYTF. The chain employs TRBV6-5 and TRBJ1-2; D perhaps matches TRBD1 (5 bases). This CDR3 is 13 amino acids long. CDR1 is MNHEY, CDR2 SVGAGI, per germline. V lost 4 bases and J 4 bases, leaving 10 bases between the germline ends.

This clone was counted between two and nine times. The J gene is TRBJ2-7, the V gene TRBV6-5; 7 bases line up with TRBD2. The CDR3 sequence is 15 residues long. The germline CDR1 and CDR2 sequences are MNHEY and SVGAGI. V dropped 6 bases and J dropped 12; count of bases not matched to a gene: 20. The CDR3 sequence: CASSPPLAGLNYLYF. The DNA of the CDR3 is TGTGCCAGCAGCCCACCGTTAGCGGGCCTGAATTACCTGTACTTC.

The rearrangement uses TRBV7-8 and TRBJ2-5, with D tentatively TRBD1 (6 bases). Matching the DNA end better, TRBJ2-7 makes the J call doubtful. Germline V lookup: CDR1 SGHVS, CDR2 FQNEAQ. The CDR3 consists of 14 residues. In nucleotides, the CDR3 is TGTGCCAGCAGCTCCCGGACAGTACTCTACGAGCAGTACTTC. Its translation is CASSSRTVLYEQYF.

This chain joins TRBV20-1 and TRBJ2-1, with a weak D call TRBD2 (6 bases). Trimming removed 3 bases from V and 8 bases from J, with 8 bases in between. The CDR3 has 11 residues. Germline V gene lookup returns CDR1 DFQATT and CDR2 SNEGSKA (reference sequence). The CDR3 DNA reads TGCAGTGCTAGCAGGGAGGATGAGCAGTTCTTC. It specifies CSASREDEQFF.

The chain links TRBV30 to TRBJ1-2; 8 positions agree with TRBD1. The V gene end was trimmed by 8 bases and the J gene end by 3 bases; junction bases not matched to a gene: 11. Germline values: CDR1 GTSNPN, CDR2 SVGIG (reference sequence). This CDR3 spans 14 amino acids. CDR3 nucleotide sequence: TGTGCCCAACTAGAGACAGGGGACCACTATGGCTACACCTTC. Amino acids: CAQLETGDHYGYTF.

The gene calls are TRBV19 and TRBJ1-6; 7 nucleotides align to TRBD1. Germline CDR1 reads LNHDA; CDR2 reads SQIVND (reference sequence). V lost 5 bases to trimming and J lost 7 bases; unmatched junction nucleotides: 8. This CDR3 is built from 15 residues. The CDR3 here is CASSPGGTQNSPLHF. The CDR3 nucleotides are TGTGCCAGTAGTCCAGGGGGGACGCAGAATTCACCCCTCCACTTT. Together with reference TRBV19 and TRBJ1-6, the CDR3 gives the full variable domain: DGGITQSPKYLFRKEGQNVTLSCEQNLNHDAMYWYRQDPGQGLRLIYYSQIVNDFQKGDIAEGYSVSREKKESFPLTVTSAQKNPTAFYLCASSPGGTQNSPLHFGNGTRLTVT.

The genes are TRBV4-1 and TRBJ2-7, with 10 bases fitting TRBD2. V shed 4 bases, J shed 0 bases, and the junction held 6 bases outside the gene matches. Germline V gene lookup returns CDR1 MGHRA and CDR2 YSYEKL. The CDR3 covers 16 residues. The CDR3 reads CASSRGERGGSYEQYF. The DNA of the CDR3 is TGCGCCAGCAGCCGCGGAGAGCGGGGGGGCTCCTACGAGCAGTACTTC.

In regard to this clone: An end of the junction differs from the germline gene, which may be a read error. The chain combines TRBV14 with TRBJ2-7; D is perhaps TRBD1 or TRBD2 (5 bases each). The CDR3 has 14 residues. Germline values: CDR1 SGHDN, CDR2 FVKESK. The DNA for the CDR3 is TGTACCAGCAGCCAACTGGGACCGAATTACGAGCAGTACTTC. Its protein product is CTSSQLGPNYEQYF. Complete variable domain (other parts from reference TRBV14 and TRBJ2-7): EAGVTQFPSHSVIEKGQTVTLRCDPISGHDNLYWYRRVMGKEIKFLLHFVKESKQDESGMPNNRFLAERTGGTYSTLKVQPAELEDSGVYFCTSSQLGPNYEQYFGPGTRLTVT.

The chain is built from TRBV6-1 and TRBJ2-7; perhaps TRBD2 as D (6 bases). The CDR3 is made up of 14 amino acids. V was shortened by 5 bases and J by 0 bases, with 11 bases between the two germline ends. Germline assignment: CDR1 MNHNS and CDR2 SASEGT. CDR3 nucleotides: TGTGCCAGCAGTTATAGCGGCAGCTCCTACGAGCAGTACTTC. Its protein product is CASSYSGSSYEQYF.